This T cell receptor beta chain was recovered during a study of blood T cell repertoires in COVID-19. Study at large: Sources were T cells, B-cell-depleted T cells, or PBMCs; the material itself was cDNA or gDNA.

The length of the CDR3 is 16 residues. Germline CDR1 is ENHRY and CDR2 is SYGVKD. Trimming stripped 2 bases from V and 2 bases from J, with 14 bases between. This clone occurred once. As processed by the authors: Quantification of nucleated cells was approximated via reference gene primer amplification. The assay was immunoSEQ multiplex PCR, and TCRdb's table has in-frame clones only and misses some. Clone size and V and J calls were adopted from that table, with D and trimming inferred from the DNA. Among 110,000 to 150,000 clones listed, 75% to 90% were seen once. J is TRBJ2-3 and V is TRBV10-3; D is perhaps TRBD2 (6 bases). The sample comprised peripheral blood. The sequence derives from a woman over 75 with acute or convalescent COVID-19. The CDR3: CAISETAGRSTDTQYF. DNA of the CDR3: TGTGCCATCAGTGAGACGGCGGGGAGATCCACAGATACGCAGTATTTT.